This entry lists 32 T cell receptor beta chains sequenced from one sample in a study of blood T cell repertoires in COVID-19. Assay used: immunoSEQ multiplex PCR; TCRdb lists only in-frame clones, some missing. Here the sample spans about 300,000 clones, 70% to 90% being singletons. The sequenced sample consisted of peripheral blood. All receptors derive from a man between 65 and 85 years old with acute or convalescent COVID-19.

The V gene is TRBV2, the J gene TRBJ1-6, with a weak D call TRBD1 (6 bases). CDR1 and CDR2 (germline): SNHLY, FYNNEI. The V end lost 7 bases, the J end lost 5 bases, and 12 bases lay between the germline ends. The CDR3 runs 14 residues. The CDR3 bases are TGTGCCAGCATCGGACAGTCCAATAATTCACCCCTCCACTTT. Translating it yields CASIGQSNNSPLHF.

J is TRBJ1-2 and V is TRBV10-2; the D gene is possibly TRBD1 (6 bases). The germline V gene encodes CDR1 WSHSY and CDR2 SAAADI. The CDR3 length is 14 residues. Trimming took off 0 bases at V and 4 bases at J, with 9 bases between the two ends. This CDR3 reads CASSESIGGYGYTF. The CDR3, as DNA: TGCGCCAGCAGTGAGTCGATAGGGGGCTATGGCTACACCTTC.

This chain uses TRBV7-5 with TRBJ2-4; TRBD2, the table's D call, lacks a check against the DNA. TRBV7-5 is labeled a pseudogene. This CDR3 has 16 residues. CDR3 sequence reads: CARRIGAGRAKNIQYF. The CDR3, as DNA: TGTGCCAGAAGGATCGGGGCGGGGAGGGCCAAAAACATTCAGTACTTC.

V is TRBV4-3 and J is TRBJ1-4, with 9 bases identical to TRBD1. CDR1 and CDR2 from the germline V gene are LGHNA and YSLEER. The CDR3 contains 16 residues. Unmatched junction bases numbered 6, after V lost 0 bases and J lost 7 bases. The CDR3 nucleotides read TGCGCCAGCAGCCAAGAATCTGGACAGGGGTTTGAAAAACTGTTTTTT. Translating gives CASSQESGQGFEKLFF.

V and J are TRBV29-1 and TRBJ2-5; TRBD1 agrees at 9 bases. Germline CDR1 SQVTM, CDR2 ANQGSEA. This CDR3 is built from 14 residues. The junction had 10 bases not matched to a gene; V was cut back by 6 bases and J by 5 bases. CDR3 nucleotide sequence: TGCAGCGTAACACATGGACAGGGGCCCGAGACCCAGTACTTC. It specifies CSVTHGQGPETQYF. The variable domain in full, completed from reference TRBV29-1 and TRBJ2-5, reads SAVISQKPSRDICQRGTSLTIQCQVDSQVTMMFWYRQQPGQSLTLIATANQGSEATYESGFVIDKFPISRPNLTFSTLTVSNMSPEDSSIYLCSVTHGQGPETQYFGPGTRLLVL.

The chain joins TRBV7-2 to TRBJ2-1; 13 nucleotides align to TRBD2. The ends lost 5 bases at V and 6 bases at J; junction bases unmatched: 4. The CDR3 contains 15 residues. The V gene's germline CDR1 is SGHTA and CDR2 FQGNSA. The CDR3 DNA reads as TGTGCCAGCAGCACCCGGACTAGCGGGGGCAATGAGCAGTTCTTC. Encoded protein: CASSTRTSGGNEQFF.

The chain is built from TRBV2 and TRBJ2-5; D might be TRBD2 (5 bases). The CDR3 has 12 residues. The germline gives CDR1 SNHLY, CDR2 FYNNEI. The ends were cut back, 5 bases at V and 5 bases at J, with 9 bases in the middle. The CDR3 here is CASSQEEETQYF. The CDR3, as DNA: TGTGCCAGCAGTCAGGAGGAGGAGACCCAGTACTTC.

The chain is built from TRBV14 and TRBJ1-2; the D gene is possibly TRBD1 (5 bases). V dropped 1 base and J dropped 6 bases, with 15 bases sitting between them. Germline V gives CDR1 SGHDN, CDR2 FVKESK. The CDR3 is 15 amino acids. CDR3 region: CASSQGRGGANGYTF. The CDR3 bases are TGTGCCAGCAGCCAAGGCCGGGGGGGAGCAAATGGCTACACCTTC.

This clone was seen a few times. The CDR3 is CSVEVRGYGAFPGNTIYF. In nucleotides, the CDR3 is TGCAGCGTTGAAGTTCGGGGTTATGGTGCATTTCCTGGAAACACCATATATTTT. The V call is TRBV29-1, the J call TRBJ1-3; D is unclear. Between the trimmed V and J ends, which lost 1 base and 2 bases, there was a span of 21 bases. Germline V gene sequence: CDR1 SQVTM, CDR2 ANQGSEA. The CDR3 length is 18 residues.

J is TRBJ2-3 and V is TRBV6-1, with TRBD1 matching over 9 bases. Germline-derived CDR1 and CDR2 are MNHNS and SASEGT. J gave up 1 base and V 8 bases, and 16 bases lay outside the gene matches. The CDR3 covers 18 residues. The CDR3 is CASAEGWNRGLRTDTQYF. CDR3 DNA: TGTGCCAGCGCTGAAGGTTGGAACAGGGGGCTTCGCACAGATACGCAGTATTTT.

The chain recombines TRBV19 with TRBJ1-5, with TRBD1 as a possible D gene (6 bases). V shed 7 bases and J shed 6 bases, with 16 bases lying between them. The CDR3 covers 14 residues. Germline CDR1 LNHDA, CDR2 SQIVND (reference sequence). The CDR3: CASKVRGGGQPQHF. The CDR3 bases are TGTGCCAGTAAGGTCAGGGGCGGGGGTCAGCCCCAGCATTTT.

V usage is TRBV2 and J usage is TRBJ2-5, with a tentative D call TRBD2 (6 bases). The V gene lost 3 bases and the J gene lost 6 bases, with 11 bases spanning the gap. The CDR3 is 13 residues long. Germline V lookup: CDR1 SNHLY, CDR2 FYNNEI. This CDR3 is CASSDTSYQTQYF. The DNA of the CDR3 is TGTGCCAGCAGTGATACTAGCTATCAGACCCAGTACTTC.

The chain uses TRBV28 and TRBJ1-4; 9 positions match TRBD1. After removal of 7 bases from V and 8 bases from J, the junction contained 11 bases not matched to a gene. The CDR3 extends over 15 amino acids. The germline gives CDR1 MDHEN, CDR2 SYDVKM. CDR3 residues: CASTNLGTGKEKLFF. CDR3 coding DNA: TGTGCCAGCACCAATCTGGGGACAGGGAAAGAAAAACTGTTTTTT.

V and J are TRBV28 and TRBJ2-5; a weak D match, TRBD1 (6 bases). V dropped 8 bases and J dropped 1 base, with 11 bases sitting between them. This CDR3 region has 13 residues. Germline CDR1 MDHEN, CDR2 SYDVKM. The DNA for the CDR3 is TGTGCCAGCGCGACAGGTATCCAAGAGACCCAGTACTTC. Its protein product is CASATGIQETQYF.

This clone was seen a handful of times. The chain is built from TRBV3-1 (or the pseudogene TRBV3-2) and TRBJ1-1; D not certain. V was pared by 3 bases and J by 1 base, with 6 bases between. The V gene's germline CDR1 is LGHDT and CDR2 YNNKEL (reference sequence). The CDR3 spans 13 residues. CDR3 region: CASSQYRNTEAFF. The CDR3 coding sequence is TGTGCCAGCAGCCAGTACAGGAACACTGAAGCTTTCTTT.

The V gene is TRBV18, the J gene TRBJ1-6, with no clear D. Germline V gives CDR1 KGHSH, CDR2 LQKENI. The CDR3 spans 15 residues. The V and J ends lost 2 bases and 9 bases respectively, with 14 bases between them. Written as DNA, the CDR3 is TGTGCCAGCTCACCAGGTGGCAGTCTCTCTTCACCCCTCCACTTT. This encodes CASSPGGSLSSPLHF.

V and J are TRBV7-8 and TRBJ2-2; 7 nucleotides match TRBD1. The CDR3 totals 15 residues. In germline, CDR1 is SGHVS, CDR2 FQNEAQ. With 6 bases clipped from V and 3 bases from J, the junction kept 7 bases outside the gene matches. The CDR3 loop is CASSPRGGYTGELFF. The DNA for the CDR3 is TGTGCCAGCAGTCCTCGAGGGGGCTACACCGGGGAGCTGTTTTTT. Full variable domain (outside the CDR3, taken from reference TRBV7-8 and TRBJ2-2): GAGVSQSPRYKVAKRGQDVALRCDPISGHVSLFWYQQALGQGPEFLTYFQNEAQLDKSGLPSDRFFAERPEGSVSTLKIQRTQQEDSAVYLCASSPRGGYTGELFFGEGSRLTVL.

This sequence joins TRBV7-2 and TRBJ2-5, with D tentatively TRBD1 (6 bases). The CDR3 totals 15 residues. CDR1 is SGHTA, CDR2 FQGNSA, per germline. Trimming pared 5 bases from V and 5 bases from J, leaving 18 bases between. Written as DNA, the CDR3 is TGTGCCAGCAGCCCTCAGAGGGCAGGGGCTGAGACCCAGTACTTC. Translated, it gives CASSPQRAGAETQYF.

The V call is TRBV5-1, the J call TRBJ1-1; D perhaps matches TRBD1 (6 bases). Germline V gene sequence: CDR1 SGHRS, CDR2 YFSETQ. Trimming took off 2 bases at V and 4 bases at J, with 12 bases between the two ends. This CDR3 is built from 14 residues. The CDR3 sequence is CASSFIEGGTEAFF. In DNA form, the CDR3 reads TGCGCCAGCAGCTTCATAGAAGGGGGCACTGAAGCTTTCTTT. Full variable domain (missing parts from reference TRBV5-1 and TRBJ1-1): KAGVTQTPRYLIKTRGQQVTLSCSPISGHRSVSWYQQTPGQGLQFLFEYFSETQRNKGNFPGRFSGRQFSNSRSEMNVSTLELGDSALYLCASSFIEGGTEAFFGQGTRLTVV.

The CDR3 reads CASSLYAGPSGNTIYF. The CDR3, as DNA: TGTGCCAGCAGTTTATATGCAGGTCCCTCTGGAAACACCATATATTTT. This chain joins TRBV28 and TRBJ1-3; unclear D gene. The CDR3 contains 16 residues. Per the germline V gene, CDR1 is MDHEN and CDR2 is SYDVKM. Trimming pared 1 base from V and 0 bases from J, leaving 10 bases between. The full variable domain, completed using reference TRBV28 and TRBJ1-3, is DVKVTQSSRYLVKRTGEKVFLECVQDMDHENMFWYRQDPGLGLRLIYFSYDVKMKEKGDIPEGYSVSREKKERFSLILESASTNQTSMYLCASSLYAGPSGNTIYFGEGSWLTVV.

The J gene is TRBJ1-2, the V gene TRBV5-1, with 7 bases identical to TRBD1. Germline loops: CDR1 SGHRS, CDR2 YFSETQ. The CDR3 covers 15 residues. Trimming took 0 bases from V and 5 from J; bases not matched to a gene: 7. The CDR3 sequence: CASSLVVRQGYGYTF. CDR3 nucleotide sequence: TGCGCCAGCAGCTTGGTAGTCAGACAGGGTTATGGCTACACCTTC. The variable domain in full, completed from reference TRBV5-1 and TRBJ1-2, reads KAGVTQTPRYLIKTRGQQVTLSCSPISGHRSVSWYQQTPGQGLQFLFEYFSETQRNKGNFPGRFSGRQFSNSRSEMNVSTLELGDSALYLCASSLVVRQGYGYTFGSGTRLTVV.

J is TRBJ1-2 and V is TRBV3-1 (or the pseudogene TRBV3-2); D gene uncertain. Germline V lookup: CDR1 LGHDT, CDR2 YNNKEL (reference sequence). Trimming removed 4 bases from V and 4 bases from J, with 16 bases in between. The CDR3 sequence is 15 residues long. CDR3 DNA: TGTGCCAGCAGCCCCCGGCCGGAGTACCCCTATGGCTACACCTTC. The encoded protein is CASSPRPEYPYGYTF.

The J gene is TRBJ2-1, the V gene TRBV11-2, with TRBD1 matching 7 bases. Per the germline V gene, CDR1 is SGHAT and CDR2 is FQNNGV. The CDR3 consists of 16 residues. V shed 0 bases, J shed 2 bases, and the junction held 4 bases outside the gene matches. For the CDR3, the DNA is TGTGCCAGCAGCTTAGATGTGGGGACAGCCTACAATGAGCAGTTCTTC. Its translation: CASSLDVGTAYNEQFF.

The genes are TRBV2 and TRBJ1-6; D not certain. CDR3 size: 15 residues. The germline CDR1 and CDR2 sequences are SNHLY and FYNNEI. V lost 2 bases to trimming and J lost 7 bases, with 12 bases between them. In nucleotides, the CDR3 is TGTGCCAGCAGTGAAATTGAGACGGGGAATTCACCCCTCCACTTT. Translated: CASSEIETGNSPLHF.

This clone showed up just a few times. This sequence joins TRBV21-1 and TRBJ2-2; the D call TRBD2 from the table was never checked on the DNA. TRBV21-1 is listed as a pseudogene. The CDR3 consists of 18 residues. CDR3 nucleotides: TGTGCCAGCAGCCCTCCCGGGACTAGCGCTTCGAACACCGGGGAGCTGTTTTTT. Encoded protein: CASSPPGTSASNTGELFF.

The chain employs TRBV19 and TRBJ2-1; D remains ambiguous. The germline gives CDR1 LNHDA, CDR2 SQIVND (reference sequence). CDR3 size: 11 residues. Trimming cost V 3 bases and J 8 bases, with 5 bases left between them. CDR3 sequence: CASSIRDEQFF. DNA for the CDR3: TGTGCCAGTAGTATTCGGGATGAGCAGTTCTTC.

The chain links TRBV19 to TRBJ1-5; D possibly corresponds to TRBD1 (6 bases). Trimming cost V 1 base and J 9 bases, with 19 bases left between them. The CDR3 sequence is 16 residues long. Germline loops: CDR1 LNHDA, CDR2 SQIVND (reference sequence). The CDR3: CASSIGGRGPWRPQHF. The CDR3 coding sequence is TGTGCCAGTAGTATAGGTGGCAGGGGCCCGTGGCGGCCCCAGCATTTT. The variable domain in full, completed from reference TRBV19 and TRBJ1-5, reads DGGITQSPKYLFRKEGQNVTLSCEQNLNHDAMYWYRQDPGQGLRLIYYSQIVNDFQKGDIAEGYSVSREKKESFPLTVTSAQKNPTAFYLCASSIGGRGPWRPQHFGDGTRLSIL.

The rearrangement uses TRBV5-1 and TRBJ1-1; D perhaps matches TRBD1 (5 bases). Trimming shortened V by 3 bases and J by 1 base, and 10 bases separated the two germline ends. Germline CDR1 reads SGHRS; CDR2 reads YFSETQ. This CDR3 has 14 residues. The DNA for the CDR3 is TGCGCCAGCAGCTACGACGGACAGAACACTGAAGCTTTCTTT. This sequence encodes CASSYDGQNTEAFF.

V and J are TRBV9 and TRBJ2-5, with D maybe TRBD2 (5 bases). Per germline, CDR1 SGDLS and CDR2 YYNGEE. Trimming left V 6 bases short and J 2 bases short, with 14 bases between. There are 14 residues in the CDR3. Here the CDR3 DNA reads TGTGCCAGCACCACCCACGGGGAACAAGAGACCCAGTACTTC. Protein: CASTTHGEQETQYF.

The genes are TRBV6-6 and TRBJ1-1; D might be TRBD1 (5 bases). Germline CDR1 and CDR2: MNHNY and SVGAGI (reference sequence). The CDR3 is 14 residues long. Trimming removed 6 bases at V and 4 bases at J, with 15 bases between. The CDR3 sequence is CASSPMGGGTEAFF. The CDR3 coding sequence is TGTGCCAGCAGCCCCATGGGGGGGGGCACTGAAGCTTTCTTT.

The chain has TRBV5-1 and TRBJ2-7; tentative D call: TRBD1 (6 bases). This CDR3 contains 14 residues. The V and J ends lost 3 bases and 1 base respectively, with 11 bases between them. Germline V gene lookup returns CDR1 SGHRS and CDR2 YFSETQ. The CDR3 region is CASSSPDSSYEQYF. The CDR3 nucleotides are TGCGCCAGCAGCTCCCCGGACAGTTCCTACGAGCAGTACTTC. The full variable domain, with the rest looked up from reference TRBV5-1 and TRBJ2-7, is KAGVTQTPRYLIKTRGQQVTLSCSPISGHRSVSWYQQTPGQGLQFLFEYFSETQRNKGNFPGRFSGRQFSNSRSEMNVSTLELGDSALYLCASSSPDSSYEQYFGPGTRLTVT.

The chain combines TRBV6-5 with TRBJ1-6, with D tentatively TRBD1 (6 bases). CDR3 length: 15 residues. V was trimmed by 7 bases and J by 10 bases, leaving 20 bases between them. Germline CDR1 and CDR2: MNHEY and SVGAGI. The CDR3 sequence: CASTRGAGLGSPLHF. CDR3 DNA: TGTGCCAGCACCCGGGGGGCAGGGCTAGGGTCACCCCTCCACTTT.